The clone carrying this TCR beta chain has a handful of counts. Its antigen is currently unknown. The data were obtained in a study of identical twins. The CDR3 covers 15 residues. Looked up from germline, CDR1 is SGDLS and CDR2 is YYNGEE. Trimming stripped 4 bases from V and 5 bases from J, with 19 bases between. Addition of a universal primer site occurred through template switching, and cDNA carried unique molecular identifiers. TCRdb re-called the 5' RACE reads through MiXCR, storing one row per CDR3 protein. The repertoire holds around 250,000 distinct CDR3 sequences, with approximately 12% as singletons. Study-level findings and limits: Among out-of-frame alpha sequences shared by twins, low generation probability occurred in excess. Donors were not followed over many years; analysis was cross-sectional.

Every donor was a healthy Caucasian. These data also featured in a second study, about yellow fever vaccine responses in identical twins.

This chain connects TRBV9 to TRBJ2-7, with D maybe TRBD2 (6 bases). Source material: memory (CD45RO+) T cells sorted from blood. The source of this sequence is a woman younger than 35 in good health. The DNA of the CDR3 is TGTGCCAGCAGCCCGAGGGAGGAGGGGATCCACGAGCAGTACTTC. This translates into CASSPREEGIHEQYF.